Detailed here is one TCR beta chain. Which antigen it targets is not known. No base qualities exist here, and no much larger clone lies one base off it. The sample originates from a study of control samples from healthy donors and cancer patients (dated by TCRdb to 2020 to 2022). Libraries were constructed by the immunoSEQ multiplex PCR assay. In TCRdb, the immuneACCESS table is reduced to in-frame sequences with V and J assigned. These tables do not hold every clone; where another copy was compared, an unresolved V gene accounts for under half, and the others remain unexplained. The sample table holds about 220,000 clones, of which around 94% were seen once. 1.5% of the sample lies in the top ten. The CDR3 runs 15 amino acids, cysteine and phenylalanine included. Of the read, only the CDR3 DNA is kept; its 45 bases are in frame from base 1.

The sequenced sample was blood. The origin of this receptor is a man in his fifties in good health. This chain is built from TRBV21-1 and TRBJ2-1. TRBV21-1 has pseudogene status. The DNA reads as follows: TGTGCCAGCAGCACCTGTGGTCGGGGGCGAGATGAGCAGTTCTTC. Translated, it gives CASSTCGRGRDEQFF.